Below, 30 T cell receptor beta chains from the same sample are listed, as sequenced in a study of blood T cell repertoires in COVID-19. The data were produced by immunoSEQ multiplex PCR, yet TCRdb's version contains in-frame clones alone and is incomplete. In the table there are around 250,000 clones, around 87% of which are singletons. Sequences were obtained from PBMCs or T cells enriched from blood (not recorded which). The receptors stem from a woman aged 45-65 years who had recovered from COVID-19.

V gene TRBV5-1 combines with J gene TRBJ1-4, with 7 bases that match TRBD1. Germline CDR1 and CDR2: SGHRS and YFSETQ. V gave up 3 bases and J gave up 3 bases; unmatched junction bases: 8. This CDR3 has 16 amino acids. The CDR3 DNA sequence: TGCGCCAGCAGCTCGAATTCCGACAGGGCTAATGAAAAACTGTTTTTT. Amino acid sequence: CASSSNSDRANEKLFF.

This clone was seen a handful of times. V usage is TRBV4-2 and J usage is TRBJ2-1; 9 nucleotides match TRBD2. The CDR3 consists of 15 residues. J lost 7 bases, V lost 0 bases, and 4 bases had no gene match. Germline values: CDR1 LGHNA, CDR2 YNFKEQ. The CDR3 region is CASSQDAGGANEQFF. The CDR3 nucleotides are TGTGCCAGCAGCCAAGATGCGGGAGGGGCGAATGAGCAGTTCTTC.

The table lists this clone with a count of one. This chain joins TRBV7-9 and TRBJ2-3, with 13 bases matching TRBD2. V gave up 5 bases and J gave up 6 bases; unmatched junction bases: 8. The CDR3 is 16 residues long. CDR1 and CDR2 (germline): SEHNR, FQNEAQ (reference sequence). CDR3 region: CASSPSGLAGLDTQYF. The CDR3 DNA is TGTGCCAGCAGCCCATCGGGACTAGCGGGACTTGATACGCAGTATTTT.

The rearrangement links TRBV7-6 to TRBJ2-2; 7 nucleotides agree with TRBD2. The CDR3 spans 16 residues. The ends lost 0 bases at V and 4 bases at J; junction bases unmatched: 5. CDR1 and CDR2 (germline): SGHVS, FNYEAQ. Here the CDR3 reads CASSLAGGSSTGELFF. The CDR3 region has the DNA TGTGCCAGCAGCTTAGCGGGCGGGAGTAGCACCGGGGAGCTGTTTTTT.

The chain recombines TRBV13 with TRBJ2-1; TRBD1 aligns across 8 bases. V dropped 7 bases and J dropped 0; count of bases not matched to a gene: 20. The CDR3 has 20 residues. Looked up from germline, CDR1 is PRHDT and CDR2 is FYEKMQ (reference sequence). The CDR3 here is CASNSISAGGPRSSYNEQFF. The CDR3 bases are TGTGCCAGCAATTCAATTTCGGCAGGGGGCCCCAGGAGCTCCTACAATGAGCAGTTCTTC.

CDR3 bases: TGTGCCAGCAGCCCCCAACTAGGTGGCGATACGCAGTATTTT. Amino acid sequence: CASSPQLGGDTQYF. The chain is built from TRBV7-2 and TRBJ2-3; tentatively, D is TRBD2 (5 bases). The germline CDR1 and CDR2 sequences are SGHTA and FQGNSA. The CDR3 covers 14 residues. Trimming shortened V by 5 bases and J by 6 bases, and 15 bases separated the two germline ends.

V usage is TRBV5-6 and J usage is TRBJ2-7; D gene unclear. CDR3 size: 11 residues. Germline V CDR1 and CDR2: SGHDT, YYEEEE. Trimming cost V 4 bases and J 6 bases, with 8 bases left between them. CDR3 DNA sequence: TGTGCCAGCAGCGGCCAGTTCGAGCAGTACTTC. It is translated as CASSGQFEQYF.

The gene calls are TRBV23-1 and TRBJ2-7; D remains ambiguous. TRBV23-1 is assigned to the ORF class and has an uncertain function. The CDR3 consists of 14 residues. Trimming removed 2 bases from V and 3 bases from J, with 11 bases in between. The CDR3 here is CASSQTKAGYEQYF. The DNA for the CDR3 is TGCGCCAGCAGTCAAACCAAAGCAGGCTACGAGCAGTACTTC.

In regard to this clone: A junction boundary mismatches the germline segment, possibly from a read error. The chain recombines TRBV7-7 with TRBJ2-5, with TRBD1 matching over 10 bases. Germline V CDR1 and CDR2: SSHAT, FNYEAQ (reference sequence). The CDR3 spans 13 residues. The CDR3 DNA reads TGTGCTAGCAGCTTAGAAGACAGGGGGCCTCAGTACTTC. Its translation: CASSLEDRGPQYF.

This sequence joins TRBV9 and TRBJ1-1; D is possibly TRBD1 (5 bases). The germline V and J ends were trimmed by 0 bases and 6 bases, with 15 bases remaining between them. CDR1 and CDR2 (germline): SGDLS, YYNGEE. The CDR3 has 15 amino acids. The CDR3 region is CASSVGGELDAEAFF. CDR3 nucleotide sequence: TGTGCCAGCAGCGTAGGGGGCGAGCTGGACGCTGAAGCTTTCTTT.

The rearrangement links TRBV19 to TRBJ2-1; 8 nucleotides align to TRBD2. Germline V gene data show CDR1 as LNHDA and CDR2 as SQIVND (reference sequence). J gave up 7 bases and V 1 base, and 6 bases lay outside the gene matches. The CDR3 covers 15 residues. CDR3 protein: CASSIVGTGGNEQFF. In DNA, the CDR3 is TGTGCCAGTAGTATAGTGGGGACGGGGGGGAATGAGCAGTTCTTC.

The chain's CDR3 is CASSWDSHNEKLFF. As DNA, the CDR3 is TGCGCCAGCAGCTGGGACAGCCATAATGAAAAACTGTTTTTT. The chain uses TRBV5-1 and TRBJ1-4; 7 nucleotides line up with TRBD1. The germline gives CDR1 SGHRS, CDR2 YFSETQ. Trimming at V came to 3 bases and at J to 4 bases, leaving 3 bases not matched to a gene. The CDR3 loop spans 14 amino acids. Variable domain in full (rest from reference TRBV5-1 and TRBJ1-4): KAGVTQTPRYLIKTRGQQVTLSCSPISGHRSVSWYQQTPGQGLQFLFEYFSETQRNKGNFPGRFSGRQFSNSRSEMNVSTLELGDSALYLCASSWDSHNEKLFFGSGTQLSVL.

The rearrangement links TRBV25-1 to TRBJ1-6; the D is unclear. CDR3 size: 15 residues. The V gene lost 4 bases and the J gene lost 5 bases, with 12 bases spanning the gap. Germline V gene sequence: CDR1 MGHDK, CDR2 SYGVNS. Here the CDR3 reads CASSAQGGNNSPLHF. CDR3 nucleotide sequence: TGTGCCAGCAGTGCCCAAGGAGGGAATAATTCACCCCTCCACTTT.

The V and J genes are TRBV28 and TRBJ1-4; 7 bases line up with TRBD1. Germline V lookup: CDR1 MDHEN, CDR2 SYDVKM. V was pared by 4 bases and J by 5 bases, with 10 bases of the junction left unmatched. This CDR3 is built from 16 residues. CDR3: CASSSPRQGSNEKLFF. The CDR3 DNA sequence: TGTGCCAGCAGTTCGCCGAGACAGGGTTCGAATGAAAAACTGTTTTTT.

The chain couples TRBV27 to TRBJ2-7; D might be TRBD2 (6 bases). V gave up 7 bases and J gave up 3 bases, with 19 bases separating them. Per germline, CDR1 MNHEY and CDR2 SMNVEV (reference sequence). CDR3 length equals 15 residues. CDR3 sequence (DNA): TGTGCCAGCACCAGTGTGGGGGGTTCCGACTACGAGCAGTACTTC. Its protein product is CASTSVGGSDYEQYF.

The chain links TRBV19 to TRBJ1-1; 8 positions match TRBD1. The V segment lost 11 bases and the J segment 2 bases; nucleotides outside the gene matches: 10. The CDR3 length is 14 residues. Germline CDR1 and CDR2: LNHDA and SQIVND (reference sequence). CDR3 in amino acids: CASIQDRANTEAFF. CDR3 DNA sequence: TGTGCCTCGATTCAGGACAGGGCTAACACTGAAGCTTTCTTT.

The chain has TRBV4-1 and TRBJ2-1, with D perhaps TRBD2 (6 bases). The CDR3 totals 13 residues. V was clipped by 4 bases and J by 6 bases, with 10 bases between them. The V gene's germline CDR1 is MGHRA and CDR2 YSYEKL. The CDR3 here is CASSPRLVNEQFF. The CDR3 DNA sequence: TGCGCCAGCAGCCCCCGACTAGTCAATGAGCAGTTCTTC.

This clone was observed once. The chain couples TRBV4-1 to TRBJ1-5, with D possibly being TRBD1 (5 bases). Per germline, CDR1 MGHRA and CDR2 YSYEKL. The V end was cut by 0 bases, the J end by 0 bases, with 12 bases between. The CDR3 length is 17 residues. CDR3 amino acids: CASSQDGGVYSNQPQHF. The CDR3 DNA reads TGCGCCAGCAGCCAAGATGGGGGGGTATATAGCAATCAGCCCCAGCATTTT.

This clone was seen only a few times. This chain links TRBV12-5 with TRBJ2-1; 7 nucleotides line up with TRBD2. Germline V gene sequence: CDR1 LGHNT, CDR2 FRNRAP. Unmatched junction bases numbered 13, after V lost 3 bases and J lost 5 bases. The CDR3 loop spans 17 amino acids. The CDR3 coding sequence is TGTGCTAGTGGTTTCGAGGCGGGAGCCGGCCGTGACAATGAGCAGTTCTTC. It yields the protein CASGFEAGAGRDNEQFF.

The chain is built from TRBV15 and TRBJ2-5, with D maybe TRBD2 (6 bases). Trimming removed 1 base from V and 5 bases from J, with 8 bases in between. Per germline, CDR1 LNHNV and CDR2 YYDKDF (reference sequence). The CDR3 contains 13 residues. For the CDR3, the DNA is TGTGCCACCAGCAGAGTTCGGGGGGAGACCCAGTACTTC. Translation: CATSRVRGETQYF.

The rearrangement uses TRBV19 and TRBJ1-4; 9 positions match TRBD1. J gave up 5 bases and V 9 bases, and 7 bases lay outside the gene matches. The germline gives CDR1 LNHDA, CDR2 SQIVND (reference sequence). This CDR3 is 14 amino acids long. This chain's CDR3 is CASERTGENEKLFF. In DNA, the CDR3 is TGTGCCAGCGAAAGGACAGGGGAAAATGAAAAACTGTTTTTT.

The J gene is TRBJ2-3, the V gene TRBV27, with D tentatively TRBD2 (6 bases). This CDR3 has 15 residues. Trimming cost V 10 bases and J 6 bases, with 23 bases left between them. The germline V gene encodes CDR1 MNHEY and CDR2 SMNVEV (reference sequence). The CDR3 coding sequence is TGTGCCAAAATGACGGGACTGCCATTAGTGGATACGCAGTATTTT. As protein: CAKMTGLPLVDTQYF.

J is TRBJ2-1 and V is TRBV7-2; maybe TRBD2 (5 bases). V was cut by 1 base and J by 0 bases, with 7 bases left in between. CDR1 and CDR2 (germline): SGHTA, FQGNSA. There are 15 residues in the CDR3. The CDR3 DNA reads TGTGCCAGCAGCTTAGGGAGGACCTCCTACAATGAGCAGTTCTTC. It encodes CASSLGRTSYNEQFF.

This clone was counted between two and nine times. The chain has TRBV11-3 and TRBJ2-2; TRBD1 agrees at 8 bases. The CDR3 spans 15 residues. The V gene end was trimmed by 3 bases and the J gene end by 1 base; junction bases not matched to a gene: 1. Germline CDR1 reads SGHNT; CDR2 reads YENEEA. CDR3 coding DNA: TGTGCCAGCAGCTTCGGACAGGGGAACACCGGGGAGCTGTTTTTT. Translating it yields CASSFGQGNTGELFF.

This clone was observed a handful of times. The rearrangement uses TRBV29-1 and TRBJ1-3, with D perhaps matching TRBD1 (6 bases). Per the germline V gene, CDR1 is SQVTM and CDR2 is ANQGSEA. The CDR3 is 15 residues long. The germline V and J ends were trimmed by 5 bases and 7 bases, with 21 bases remaining between them. The CDR3 here is CSVKMGAGIGNTIYF. For the CDR3, the DNA is TGCAGCGTTAAAATGGGGGCAGGGATTGGGAACACCATATATTTT.

This clone has a handful of counts. The chain joins TRBV9 to TRBJ1-2; unclear D gene. Trimming pared 3 bases from V and 8 bases from J, leaving 20 bases between. Germline values: CDR1 SGDLS, CDR2 YYNGEE. CDR3 size: 15 residues. The CDR3 nucleotides are TGTGCCAGCAGCGCTGCCGGGAGCTGGGCCTCCGGCTACACCTTC. Amino acids: CASSAAGSWASGYTF.

The chain links TRBV7-8 to TRBJ2-7, with D possibly TRBD2 on 5 matching bases. Germline CDR1 and CDR2: SGHVS and FQNEAQ. CDR3 size: 15 residues. Trimming pared 2 bases from V and 4 bases from J, leaving 15 bases between. The CDR3 region has the DNA TGTGCCAGCAGCTTACGGAGCGGTTCTCTGTACGAGCAGTACTTC. This translates into CASSLRSGSLYEQYF.

This clone was seen only a few times. The J gene is TRBJ2-5, the V gene TRBV7-9, with TRBD2 identical over 10 bases. V dropped 1 base and J dropped 9; count of bases not matched to a gene: 5. Germline V gene data show CDR1 as SEHNR and CDR2 as FQNEAQ (reference sequence). This CDR3 is built from 14 residues. CDR3 nucleotides: TGTGCCAGCAGCTTAGGGACTAGCGGACAGGCCCAGTACTTC. It encodes CASSLGTSGQAQYF.

CDR3 sequence (DNA): TGTGCCAGCAGTGTACAAAACTCCTACGAGCAGTACTTC. Protein sequence: CASSVQNSYEQYF. The rearrangement uses TRBV28 and TRBJ2-7; no firm D call. V lost 5 bases and J lost 0, with 8 bases in between. The CDR3 contains 13 residues. Per germline, CDR1 MDHEN and CDR2 SYDVKM.

A single count supports this clone. The CDR3 nucleotides read TGCGCCAGCAGCCGACAAGGACAGGGCAGTTCACCCCTCCACTTT. Translating gives CASSRQGQGSSPLHF. V and J are TRBV4-3 and TRBJ1-6; 8 nucleotides align to TRBD1. Trimming removed 4 bases from V and 9 bases from J; junction bases left unmatched: 8. The germline V gene has CDR1 LGHNA and CDR2 YSLEER. This CDR3 contains 15 residues.